This note documents a single T cell receptor (beta chain) sequence. This sample was included in a study of OX40 agonist ivuxolimab in advanced cancers. Sequenced by immunoSEQ multiplex PCR; TCRdb stores in-frame clones only, minus some. The table lists about 110,000 clones, around 93% of them singletons. The receptor comes from an adult with an advanced solid tumor such as melanoma, head and neck, liver or kidney cancer. Sequencing used CD4+ or CD8+ T cells sorted from blood, obtained in a trial of the OX40 agonist ivuxolimab.

The CDR3 nucleotides are TGCGCCAGCAGCTTGGGGACTAGCCAGGGTGAGCAGTTCTTC. This sequence encodes CASSLGTSQGEQFF. The genes are TRBV5-1 and TRBJ2-1; 8 bases are a match to TRBD2. V gave up 0 bases and J gave up 9 bases; unmatched junction bases: 5. The length of the CDR3 is 14 residues. Germline CDR1 and CDR2: SGHRS and YFSETQ.